These 32 T cell receptor beta chains came from one sample sequenced in a study of blood T cell repertoires in COVID-19 (dated by TCRdb to 2018 to 2020). Libraries were made using the immunoSEQ multiplex PCR assay. TCRdb carries this immuneACCESS record with in-frame sequences only. Its versions omit some clonotypes, under half of them owing to an unresolved V gene in the studies checked, with the rest unexplained. Present in this sample are around 480,000 clones, about 91% of which were seen just once. Around 12% of the sample rests with the top ten. Sequencing was performed on peripheral blood. The source is a woman in her fifties or sixties with COVID-19, enrolled during active disease.

With respect to this clone: The same CDR3 arises from other DNA sequences in this sample as well. The chain employs TRBV7-9 and TRBJ1-4, with 9 bases lining up with TRBD1. The CDR3 runs 14 residues. Germline assignment: CDR1 SEHNR and CDR2 FQNEAQ (reference sequence). Germline trimming cut 6 bases from V and 5 bases from J; bases unmatched to any gene: 4. The CDR3 DNA sequence: TGTGCCAGCAGTTCAACAGGGGGCAATGAAAAACTGTTTTTT. Translating gives CASSSTGGNEKLFF.

The chain employs TRBV7-9 and TRBJ2-1; 15 nucleotides agree with TRBD2. Germline trimming cut 4 bases from V and 0 bases from J; bases unmatched to any gene: 7. This CDR3 is 19 amino acids long. CDR1 is SEHNR, CDR2 FQNEAQ, per germline (reference sequence). DNA of the CDR3: TGTGCCAGCAGCTCCCTGGGGACTAGCGGGGGGAGCTCCTACAATGAGCAGTTCTTC. This sequence encodes CASSSLGTSGGSSYNEQFF.

The V gene is TRBV5-1, the J gene TRBJ2-2, with D perhaps TRBD1 (5 bases). The CDR3 contains 15 residues. Trimming removed 5 bases at V and 2 bases at J, with 13 bases between. CDR1 and CDR2 from the germline V gene are SGHRS and YFSETQ. As DNA, the CDR3 is TGCGCCAGCAGTTCCCAGGGTTCCAACACCGGGGAGCTGTTTTTT. Translating it yields CASSSQGSNTGELFF.

This clone was seen once. The chain couples TRBV28 to TRBJ1-2; D unclear. CDR3 length: 11 amino acids. The V end lost 5 bases, the J end lost 3 bases, and 4 bases lay between the germline ends. The germline V gene encodes CDR1 MDHEN and CDR2 SYDVKM. The CDR3 coding sequence is TGTGCCAGCAGTCTGTACTATGGCTACACCTTC. It is translated as CASSLYYGYTF.

This clone was observed a few times. The chain couples TRBV30 to TRBJ1-2; 10 bases line up with TRBD1. Germline V gene data show CDR1 as GTSNPN and CDR2 as SVGIG (reference sequence). This CDR3 spans 14 amino acids. Trimming cost V 7 bases and J 4 bases; bases outside gene matches: 9. The CDR3 sequence: CASTGDRGSYGYTF. The DNA for the CDR3 is TGTGCCTCGACCGGGGACAGGGGCTCCTATGGCTACACCTTC.

The V and J genes are TRBV18 and TRBJ2-2, with TRBD1 matching over 8 bases. Germline CDR1 reads KGHSH; CDR2 reads LQKENI. V was pared by 5 bases and J by 4 bases, with 9 bases of the junction left unmatched. The CDR3 covers 16 residues. Here the CDR3 reads CASSSPQGATTGELFF. The CDR3, as DNA: TGTGCCAGCTCATCCCCCCAGGGGGCGACCACCGGGGAGCTGTTTTTT.

The chain carries TRBV2 and TRBJ1-1; D perhaps matches TRBD1 (5 bases). The CDR3 length is 11 residues. Looked up from germline, CDR1 is SNHLY and CDR2 is FYNNEI. The V gene lost 4 bases and the J gene lost 11 bases, with 11 bases spanning the gap. CDR3 loop: CASSAGGVAFF. CDR3 sequence (DNA): TGTGCCAGCAGTGCTGGGGGGGTTGCTTTCTTT.

This chain connects TRBV24-1 to TRBJ2-1; D unclear. The CDR3 spans 15 residues. With 2 bases removed from V and 0 bases from J, the gap between germline ends came to 7 bases. Germline lookup yields CDR1 KGHDR and CDR2 SFDVKD. DNA for the CDR3: TGTGCCACCAGTGATTATACTCGCTCCTACAATGAGCAGTTCTTC. Translated, it gives CATSDYTRSYNEQFF.

This sequence joins TRBV5-1 and TRBJ1-3; D not certain. The CDR3 covers 16 residues. Germline-derived CDR1 and CDR2 are SGHRS and YFSETQ. Between the trimmed V and J ends, which lost 0 bases and 1 base, there was a span of 11 bases. The CDR3 sequence is CASSLAFGGSGNTIYF. As DNA, the CDR3 is TGCGCCAGCAGCTTGGCCTTCGGCGGATCTGGAAACACCATATATTTT.

In this sample, this clone turned up a few times. The genes are TRBV4-1 and TRBJ2-7; 9 bases match TRBD1. V shed 5 bases, J shed 3 bases, and the junction held 8 bases outside the gene matches. CDR3 length: 15 residues. Germline V lookup: CDR1 MGHRA, CDR2 YSYEKL. The CDR3 DNA follows: TGCGCCAGCAGCTACCCCGGGACAGGGCGCTACGAGCAGTACTTC. It yields the protein CASSYPGTGRYEQYF.

This chain joins TRBV11-2 and TRBJ2-6, with D possibly TRBD1 on 6 matching bases. Trimming stripped 4 bases from V and 0 bases from J, with 16 bases between. Germline V CDR1 and CDR2: SGHAT, FQNNGV. This CDR3 has 18 residues. The DNA for the CDR3 is TGTGCCAGCAGCTCCCAGTCGACAGGCCTCTCTGGGGCCAACGTCCTGACTTTC. Translating it yields CASSSQSTGLSGANVLTF. The complete variable domain, with remaining parts taken from reference TRBV11-2 and TRBJ2-6, reads EAGVAQSPRYKIIEKRQSVAFWCNPISGHATLYWYQQILGQGPKLLIQFQNNGVVDDSQLPKDRFSAERLKGVDSTLKIQPAKLEDSAVYLCASSSQSTGLSGANVLTFGAGSRLTVL.

The rearrangement joins TRBV5-4 to TRBJ1-2; TRBD1 agrees at 8 bases. Germline CDR1 is SGHNT and CDR2 is YYREEE (reference sequence). V shed 7 bases and J 7 bases; nucleotides not matched to a gene: 6. The CDR3 consists of 12 residues. The CDR3, as DNA: TGTGCCAGCTCCGGACAGGGACTTGGCTACACCTTC. Translated: CASSGQGLGYTF.

The chain uses TRBV18 and TRBJ2-6; possibly TRBD1 for D (5 bases). V lost 4 bases and J 3 bases, leaving 16 bases between the germline ends. CDR1 is KGHSH, CDR2 LQKENI, per germline. The CDR3 runs 17 residues. CDR3 sequence reads: CASSQRYQGSGANVLTF. DNA of the CDR3: TGTGCCAGCTCACAAAGATATCAGGGAAGTGGGGCCAACGTCCTGACTTTC.

The chain links TRBV27 to TRBJ1-1; 9 bases are shared with TRBD1. CDR3 length equals 14 residues. V dropped 5 bases and J dropped 5; count of bases not matched to a gene: 6. The germline gives CDR1 MNHEY, CDR2 SMNVEV (reference sequence). CDR3 sequence (DNA): TGTGCCAGCAGTCAGACAGGGGGGAGGACTGAAGCTTTCTTT. Its translation is CASSQTGGRTEAFF.

The rearrangement uses TRBV7-2 and TRBJ2-7, with 7 nucleotides matching TRBD2. CDR1 and CDR2 from the germline V gene are SGHTA and FQGNSA. Unmatched junction bases numbered 12, after V lost 4 bases and J lost 6 bases. There are 15 residues in the CDR3. CDR3 protein: CASSWVSAGDAEQYF. In DNA form, the CDR3 reads TGTGCCAGCAGCTGGGTCTCGGCGGGGGACGCCGAGCAGTACTTC.

The J gene is TRBJ2-2, the V gene TRBV7-7, with 7 bases that match TRBD2. This CDR3 contains 17 residues. Trimming cost V 3 bases and J 4 bases; bases outside gene matches: 11. Looked up from germline, CDR1 is SSHAT and CDR2 is FNYEAQ (reference sequence). The CDR3 DNA sequence: TGTGCCAGCAGCTTTAGCGCTACGGGGGGACGCACCGGGGAGCTGTTTTTT. It translates to CASSFSATGGRTGELFF.

The gene calls are TRBV19 and TRBJ2-7; D remains ambiguous. The CDR3 spans 14 residues. Germline V CDR1 and CDR2: LNHDA, SQIVND (reference sequence). Trimming stripped 5 bases from V and 2 bases from J, with 13 bases between. The CDR3 region has the DNA TGTGCCAGTAGTGACCCCCACACAGCCTACGAGCAGTACTTC. This encodes CASSDPHTAYEQYF.

This rearrangement joins TRBV2 to TRBJ2-7, with TRBD1 as a possible D gene (5 bases). The CDR3 runs 16 residues. Germline values: CDR1 SNHLY, CDR2 FYNNEI. Trimming took off 5 bases at V and 6 bases at J, with 23 bases between the two ends. CDR3 in amino acids: CASSTNLDGFRGEQYF. In DNA, the CDR3 is TGTGCCAGCAGTACTAATCTGGACGGGTTTAGGGGCGAGCAGTACTTC.

This chain links TRBV5-4 with TRBJ2-6; tentatively, D is TRBD1 (5 bases). Germline assignment: CDR1 SGHNT and CDR2 YYREEE (reference sequence). The CDR3 has 17 amino acids. V lost 4 bases and J lost 0, with 14 bases in between. This chain's CDR3 is CASSRDSPISGANVLTF. CDR3 in DNA: TGTGCCAGCAGCCGTGACAGCCCTATCTCTGGGGCCAACGTCCTGACTTTC.

Only one count was recorded for this clone. V is TRBV19 and J is TRBJ2-7, with 10 bases that match TRBD1. Germline V gene sequence: CDR1 LNHDA, CDR2 SQIVND (reference sequence). The CDR3 is 14 residues long. J was trimmed by 11 bases and V by 4 bases; bases with no gene match: 11. The CDR3: CASSSRDRGWGKYF. In nucleotides, the CDR3 is TGTGCCAGTAGTAGCCGGGACAGGGGCTGGGGGAAGTACTTC.

The CDR3 protein is CASSLTGEGNTIYF. In DNA, the CDR3 is TGTGCCAGCAGTTTAACAGGGGAAGGAAACACCATATATTTT. This chain connects TRBV27 to TRBJ1-3, with 7 bases lining up with TRBD1. V lost 2 bases to trimming and J lost 4 bases; unmatched junction nucleotides: 2. Germline V gene sequence: CDR1 MNHEY, CDR2 SMNVEV (reference sequence). The CDR3 sequence is 14 residues long.

This clone was seen a few times. The chain carries TRBV5-4 and TRBJ2-3, with 7 bases matching TRBD1. Germline loops: CDR1 SGHNT, CDR2 YYREEE (reference sequence). V trimming: 6 bases; J trimming: 4 bases; junction bases outside the gene matches: 14. This CDR3 spans 16 amino acids. The CDR3 sequence: CASTLGSRGMADTQYF. In DNA, the CDR3 is TGTGCCAGCACTCTTGGATCCAGGGGGATGGCAGATACGCAGTATTTT.

The V call is TRBV19, the J call TRBJ1-5; perhaps TRBD1 as D (5 bases). This CDR3 is 15 amino acids long. Germline lookup yields CDR1 LNHDA and CDR2 SQIVND (reference sequence). The V end lost 1 base, the J end lost 2 bases, and 9 bases lay between the germline ends. The CDR3 here is CASSIVIGGNQPQHF. CDR3 nucleotides: TGTGCCAGTAGTATAGTAATAGGGGGCAATCAGCCCCAGCATTTT.

The chain has TRBV7-8 and TRBJ1-1, with unresolved D. V gave up 6 bases and J gave up 7 bases, with 15 bases separating them. Germline CDR1 reads SGHVS; CDR2 reads FQNEAQ. The CDR3 length is 13 residues. DNA for the CDR3: TGTGCCAGCAGTCTTTCACCAGGTCTTGAAGCTTTCTTT. Its translation is CASSLSPGLEAFF. The whole variable domain, filled in from reference TRBV7-8 and TRBJ1-1, reads GAGVSQSPRYKVAKRGQDVALRCDPISGHVSLFWYQQALGQGPEFLTYFQNEAQLDKSGLPSDRFFAERPEGSVSTLKIQRTQQEDSAVYLCASSLSPGLEAFFGQGTRLTVV.

The chain has TRBV19 and TRBJ2-3; the D is unclear. There are 15 residues in the CDR3. From germline, CDR1 is LNHDA and CDR2 SQIVND (reference sequence). V lost 8 bases, J lost 2 bases, and 17 bases lay in between. CDR3 sequence (DNA): TGTGCCAGTCGAACCCCAAGCTCCACCACAGATACGCAGTATTTT. It codes for CASRTPSSTTDTQYF.

V is TRBV6-6 and J is TRBJ2-3, with D hard to call. V was pared by 2 bases and J by 4 bases, with 7 bases between. Per the germline V gene, CDR1 is MNHNY and CDR2 is SVGAGI (reference sequence). The CDR3 runs 13 residues. Written as DNA, the CDR3 is TGTGCCAGCAGTTACCGCTACCCAGATACGCAGTATTTT. Translation: CASSYRYPDTQYF.

In its sample, this clone was seen a few times. V and J are TRBV12-5 and TRBJ1-6; D may be TRBD1 (5 bases). Germline loops: CDR1 LGHNT, CDR2 FRNRAP. The ends were cut back, 1 base at V and 7 bases at J, with 5 bases in the middle. The CDR3 runs 13 residues. The DNA for the CDR3 is TGTGCTAGTGGTTTGGAGGGGAATTCACCCCTCCACTTT. Translated: CASGLEGNSPLHF.

The chain has TRBV10-1 and TRBJ2-5; TRBD1 agrees at 8 bases. CDR1 is WNHNN and CDR2 is SYGVQD in the germline V gene (reference sequence). This CDR3 contains 14 residues. Trimming at V came to 4 bases and at J to 5 bases, leaving 6 bases not matched to a gene. CDR3 DNA: TGCGCCAGCAGTGGACGGACAGGGAGGGAGACCCAGTACTTC. The encoded protein is CASSGRTGRETQYF.

The chain carries TRBV25-1 and TRBJ2-1, with a weak D call TRBD1 (6 bases). V lost 5 bases, J lost 7 bases, and 24 bases lay in between. Germline V gene sequence: CDR1 MGHDK, CDR2 SYGVNS. CDR3 length: 17 residues. The chain's CDR3 is CASSPSGTTIKRNEQFF. The CDR3 nucleotides read TGTGCCAGCAGTCCCTCCGGGACAACAATTAAGAGGAATGAGCAGTTCTTC.

On this clone: The same CDR3 can be traced to other DNA sequences in this sample. The chain is built from TRBV30 and TRBJ1-2; possibly TRBD1 for D (5 bases). The V end was cut by 0 bases, the J end by 7 bases, with 15 bases between. The CDR3 spans 14 residues. Germline-derived CDR1 and CDR2 are GTSNPN and SVGIG (reference sequence). The CDR3 coding sequence is TGTGCCTGGAGTGTAGGAGGAGGGGAAGGTGGCTACACCTTC. It specifies CAWSVGGGEGGYTF.

V usage is TRBV4-1 and J usage is TRBJ1-2; maybe TRBD1 (6 bases). CDR1 MGHRA and CDR2 YSYEKL come from the germline V gene. V gave up 1 base and J gave up 4 bases, with 16 bases separating them. The CDR3 is 16 residues long. CDR3 sequence (DNA): TGCGCCAGCAGCCAAGTCCCCCCCGGCAGGGGCTATGGCTACACCTTC. Translated: CASSQVPPGRGYGYTF.

Comment on this clone: Other DNA sequences from this sample encode an identical CDR3 as well. The rearrangement joins TRBV3-1 (or the pseudogene TRBV3-2) to TRBJ2-7; 7 positions agree with TRBD1. V lost 1 base and J lost 2; bases outside the gene matches: 2. In germline, CDR1 is LGHDT, CDR2 YNNKEL (reference sequence). This CDR3 spans 14 amino acids. The CDR3 protein is CASSQGQGTYEQYF. The CDR3 nucleotides read TGTGCCAGCAGCCAAGGACAGGGTACCTACGAGCAGTACTTC.